This T cell receptor (beta chain) was captured in a study of metastatic and nonmetastatic thyroid tumors. In the study overall: Thyroid patients, malignant and benign, had repertoires compared across blood and tumor or nodule tissue.

V shed 5 bases and J shed 7 bases, with 14 bases lying between them. CDR1 and CDR2 from the germline V gene are MNHNS and SASEGT. The CDR3 covers 14 residues. Authors' processing steps: Clinicopathological groups differed in CDR3, with these differences serving to build a distant-metastasis classifier for papillary thyroid cancer. MiXCR was used by TCRdb to re-call the PCR reads. These V and J calls derive from TCRdb rather than the authors' analysis. The data contain tens of thousands of clones, 10% to 15% of them singletons. Study-level findings and limits: Compared with benign nodules, malignant thyroid tumors were reported to have significantly higher TCR beta diversity in both blood and tumor.

Before thyroid surgery, none of the patients had received any treatment. A remark on this clone: The antigen remains unidentified.

The source of this sequence is a male donor with papillary thyroid cancer or a benign thyroid nodule (not recorded which). Some clones in this sample may be carry-over from other donors' samples. The chain carries TRBV6-1 and TRBJ1-4, with D possibly matching TRBD1 (5 bases). The source material was blood. CDR3 residues: CASSRGGHGEKLFF. The CDR3 nucleotides read TGTGCCAGCAGTAGGGGAGGTCATGGTGAAAAACTGTTTTTT.